This T cell receptor beta chain was sequenced for a study of blood T cell repertoires in COVID-19. Whole-study context: The United States, Italy and Spain provided the acute and convalescent COVID-19 samples.

Notes on this clone: Different DNA sequences within this sample yield the same CDR3.

TCRdb keeps only in-frame clones here, not all; method: immunoSEQ multiplex PCR. The sample includes 120,000 or so clones, about nine tenths seen only once; the top ten take about 4.5%. Seattle's cohort entered during active infection and was followed longitudinally. Trimming removed 0 bases from V and 1 base from J; junction bases left unmatched: 0. Germline CDR1 is SGDLS and CDR2 is YYNGEE. The CDR3 totals 15 residues. The gene calls are TRBV9 and TRBJ2-2, with TRBD2 matching over 7 bases. The sequence derives from a man aged 55-75 years with COVID-19, enrolled during active disease. The sample was peripheral blood. The CDR3 sequence: CASSVASGNTGELFF. The CDR3 DNA reads TGTGCCAGCAGCGTAGCTAGCGGGAACACCGGGGAGCTGTTTTTT.